One TCR beta chain is described in this entry. Germline V gene data show CDR1 as SQVTM and CDR2 as ANQGSEA. CDR3 size: 14 residues. Every TCR library consumed around 4,000 ng of total RNA. TCRdb processed the 5' RACE reads again and assigns one entry to each CDR3 protein, with no DNA. Its clone listing holds 110,000 or so distinct CDR3 sequences. The data belong to a study of monozygotic twins with inflammatory bowel disease. The sequenced material came from blood. The source is a human donor with ulcerative colitis or Crohn's disease, or a healthy co-twin of an affected twin (not recorded which). The chain joins TRBV29-1 to TRBJ2-3. The CDR3 here is CSVVSSLPTDTQYF.